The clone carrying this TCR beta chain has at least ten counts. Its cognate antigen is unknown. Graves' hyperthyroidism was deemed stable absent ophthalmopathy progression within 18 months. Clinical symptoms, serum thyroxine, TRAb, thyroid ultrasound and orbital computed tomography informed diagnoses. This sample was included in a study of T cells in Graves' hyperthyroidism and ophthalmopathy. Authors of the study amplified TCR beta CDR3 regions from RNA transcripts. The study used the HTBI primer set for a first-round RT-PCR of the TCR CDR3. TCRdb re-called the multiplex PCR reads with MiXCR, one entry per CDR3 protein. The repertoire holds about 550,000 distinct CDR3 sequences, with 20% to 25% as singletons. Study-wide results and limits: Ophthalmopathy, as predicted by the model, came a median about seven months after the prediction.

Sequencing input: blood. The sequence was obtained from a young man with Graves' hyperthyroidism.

The CDR3 DNA reads TGTGCCAGTAGTGCTCTTACGGGCCCGGCGCACTATGGCTACACCTTC. This codes for CASSALTGPAHYGYTF. This sequence joins TRBV19 and TRBJ1-2; D ambiguous. The V gene lost 5 bases and the J gene lost 3 bases, with 19 bases spanning the gap. Germline V gene data show CDR1 as LNHDA and CDR2 as SQIVND (reference sequence). The CDR3 has 16 amino acids.